This paragraph reports one T cell receptor beta chain. Its antigen is still unknown. This specimen comes from a study of shared clonotypes between healthy human individuals. Donors included only healthy HIV-negative adults lacking recent acute infections or vaccinations. Germline CDR1 PRHDT, CDR2 FYEKMQ (reference sequence). CDR3 length: 16 residues. V was clipped by 2 bases and J by 4 bases, with 15 bases between them. Genomic DNA of every subset was divided equally among multiple immunoSEQ plates. Profiling relied on immunoSEQ multiplex PCR, and the TCRdb table lists in-frame clones only, not all of them. The repertoire has around 2.1 million clones, nearly 97% of them found once; the top ten carry around 0.13%. Study results and limitations: Generally, naive subsets came out with larger estimated richness than memory subsets. The sharing of approximately 5.1% of naive CD4 clonotypes was seen across a handful of donors.

The specimen sequenced was naive CD4+ T cells sorted from blood. Regarding subset: CD45RA+ positively selected. The source of this sequence is a man aged 18 to 29 in good health. The V gene is TRBV13, the J gene TRBJ2-1, with no clear D. The DNA for the CDR3 is TGTGCCAGCAGCTTATCGTACTCTGCCAATTACAATGAGCAGTTCTTC. Translating it yields CASSLSYSANYNEQFF.